The T cell receptor beta chain under discussion was sequenced for a study of blood T cell repertoires in COVID-19. Study-wide background: The cDNA or gDNA used as material had been derived from T cells, B-cell-depleted T cells, or PBMCs.

Assay used: immunoSEQ multiplex PCR; TCRdb lists only in-frame clones, some missing. The repertoire holds 300,000 to 450,000 clones, with 88% as singletons. Germline CDR1 reads SGHTA; CDR2 reads FQGTGA. Trimming left V 6 bases short and J 5 bases short, with 10 bases between. This CDR3 is built from 12 residues. Participants were aged about 18 to 90 years, lived in 24 US areas, and enrolled virtually. Researchers sorted participants into cohorts using their self-reported clinical history. The chain links TRBV7-3 to TRBJ1-1, with D unclear. Sequenced sample: PBMCs or T cells enriched from blood (not recorded which). The receptor's source is a woman aged 18-35 years who had recovered from COVID-19. DNA of the CDR3: TGTGCCAGCAGTCACTTCGGGACTGAAGCTTTCTTT. This codes for CASSHFGTEAFF. Full variable domain (remainder filled in from reference TRBV7-3 and TRBJ1-1): GAGVSQTPSNKVTEKGKYVELRCDPISGHTALYWYRQSLGQGPEFLIYFQGTGAADDSGLPNDRFFAVRPEGSVSTLKIQRTERGDSAVYLCASSHFGTEAFFGQGTRLTVV.